This TCR beta chain was retrieved from a study of T cell clonality in common variable immunodeficiency. Points from the study as a whole: Reportedly, TCR beta sequences from common variable immunodeficiency showed fewer deletions and N-nucleotide insertions.

Produced via immunoSEQ multiplex PCR; TCRdb's table is partial and in-frame only. The table lists roughly 70,000 clones, no singletons, with around 1.7% in the top ten. The CDR3 totals 17 residues. With 3 bases clipped from V and 0 bases from J, the junction kept 7 bases outside the gene matches. Germline V lookup: CDR1 LNHDA, CDR2 SQIVND (reference sequence). This clone was recorded many times. Its antigen is unidentified. The CDR3 end lies 3 residues beyond the end of the read and is filled in from the germline J gene. Each donor provided about 4.5 to 8.5 ml of heparinized whole blood. This chain uses TRBV19 with TRBJ2-3, with 9 bases that match TRBD2. The specimen was peripheral blood mononuclear cells. This clonotype was sampled from a person between 18 and 70 years old in good health. The CDR3 region is CASSMLAGRTSTDTQYF. CDR3 DNA, as far as it was read: TGTGCCAGTAGTATGCTAGCGGGACGAACTAGCACAGATACG. The whole variable domain, remainder taken from reference TRBV19 and TRBJ2-3, is DGGITQSPKYLFRKEGQNVTLSCEQNLNHDAMYWYRQDPGQGLRLIYYSQIVNDFQKGDIAEGYSVSREKKESFPLTVTSAQKNPTAFYLCASSMLAGRTSTDTQYFGPGTRLTVL.